The 25 T cell receptor beta chains given below trace back to one sample, sequenced in a study of blood T cell repertoires in COVID-19. Generated by immunoSEQ multiplex PCR, the TCRdb table keeps only in-frame clones and is missing some. This sample has about 130,000 clones; around 86% occur once, and the top ten carry 11%. Source material: peripheral blood. These receptors originate from a woman in her sixties or seventies with COVID-19, enrolled during active disease.

The chain recombines TRBV28 with TRBJ2-7; D may be TRBD1 (6 bases). Per germline, CDR1 MDHEN and CDR2 SYDVKM. The CDR3 extends over 14 amino acids. V lost 7 bases and J lost 3, with 16 bases in between. The CDR3 protein is CASTPDSAVYEQYF. CDR3 sequence (DNA): TGTGCCAGCACTCCGGACAGTGCGGTCTACGAGCAGTACTTC.

This clone was observed a single time. The J gene is TRBJ1-5, the V gene TRBV5-3; D unclear. Being an ORF, TRBV5-3 has a function that is uncertain. CDR3 length: 15 amino acids. V lost 1 base to trimming and J lost 3 bases, with 11 bases between them. CDR3 protein: CARSLFGNPNQPQHF. In DNA form, the CDR3 reads TGTGCCAGAAGCTTGTTCGGGAACCCCAATCAGCCCCAGCATTTT.

The chain links TRBV7-6 to TRBJ1-4; TRBD1 is a possible D gene (5 bases). CDR3 length: 15 residues. Germline CDR1 is SGHVS and CDR2 is FNYEAQ. V was trimmed by 2 bases and J by 1 base, leaving 8 bases between them. This CDR3 reads CASSLYQGTNEKLFF. The DNA for the CDR3 is TGTGCCAGCAGCTTATATCAGGGAACTAATGAAAAACTGTTTTTT.

The rearrangement uses TRBV19 and TRBJ1-2, with D perhaps matching TRBD1 (6 bases). This CDR3 spans 14 amino acids. CDR1 is LNHDA, CDR2 SQIVND, per germline (reference sequence). V shed 1 base and J shed 5 bases, with 11 bases lying between them. The CDR3 coding sequence is TGTGCCAGTAGTATAGGGACAGTCCGATATGGCTACACCTTC. This sequence encodes CASSIGTVRYGYTF.

The CDR3 DNA sequence: TGTGCCAGCAGGGGGACTAGCGGTGAATCCTACAATGAGCAGTTCTTC. It specifies CASRGTSGESYNEQFF. The genes are TRBV25-1 and TRBJ2-1, with 11 nucleotides matching TRBD2. There are 16 residues in the CDR3. CDR1 and CDR2 from the germline V gene are MGHDK and SYGVNS. V was clipped by 6 bases and J by 1 base; unmatched bases: 5. Combining the CDR3 with reference TRBV25-1 and TRBJ2-1 gives the whole variable domain EADIYQTPRYLVIGTGKKITLECSQTMGHDKMYWYQQDPGMELHLIHYSYGVNSTEKGDLSSESTVSRIRTEHFPLTLESARPSHTSQYLCASRGTSGESYNEQFFGPGTRLTVL.

The gene calls are TRBV10-3 and TRBJ2-2, with a possible D match to TRBD2 (6 bases). The length of the CDR3 is 15 residues. V gave up 4 bases and J gave up 4 bases, with 13 bases separating them. Germline V CDR1 and CDR2: ENHRY, SYGVKD. This chain's CDR3 is CAISVSSGGTGELFF. CDR3 sequence (DNA): TGTGCCATCAGTGTTAGTAGCGGTGGCACCGGGGAGCTGTTTTTT.

This clone was observed once. J is TRBJ1-5 and V is TRBV2; the D is unclear. Germline CDR1 reads SNHLY; CDR2 reads FYNNEI. The CDR3 extends over 15 amino acids. The ends were cut back, 5 bases at V and 1 base at J, with 12 bases in the middle. The CDR3 protein is CASSFSDTSNQPQHF. CDR3 in DNA: TGTGCCAGCAGTTTCAGCGATACAAGCAATCAGCCCCAGCATTTT.

The chain has TRBV28 and TRBJ1-4, with TRBD1 matching 7 bases. This CDR3 contains 14 residues. The V and J ends lost 8 bases and 5 bases, in that order; junction bases with no gene match: 8. Per the germline V gene, CDR1 is MDHEN and CDR2 is SYDVKM. CDR3 sequence reads: CASAYGTVNEKLFF. DNA of the CDR3: TGTGCCAGCGCTTACGGGACAGTAAATGAAAAACTGTTTTTT.

There are a few counts of this clone. The rearrangement uses TRBV7-2 and TRBJ1-5; TRBD1 agrees at 8 bases. J lost 7 bases, V lost 4 bases, and 12 bases had no gene match. Germline CDR1 is SGHTA and CDR2 is FQGNSA. The CDR3 covers 16 residues. For the CDR3, the DNA is TGTGCCAGCAGCTGGGCGGGGGCAGGGGGCCGACAGCCCCAGCATTTT. It yields the protein CASSWAGAGGRQPQHF.

The chain links TRBV6-5 to TRBJ2-1, with 10 bases that match TRBD2. V was clipped by 7 bases and J by 7 bases; unmatched bases: 10. The CDR3 loop spans 15 amino acids. Germline V gene lookup returns CDR1 MNHEY and CDR2 SVGAGI. CDR3 residues: CASIRLLAGFNEQFF. Here the CDR3 DNA reads TGTGCCAGCATTAGGTTACTAGCGGGGTTTAATGAGCAGTTCTTC.

This chain connects TRBV14 to TRBJ2-1, with D perhaps matching TRBD1 (5 bases). The CDR3 has 12 amino acids. Looked up from germline, CDR1 is SGHDN and CDR2 is FVKESK. V was shortened by 8 bases and J by 4 bases, with 9 bases between the two germline ends. The DNA for the CDR3 is TGTGCCAGCCCCCGGACATACAATGAGCAGTTCTTC. Protein product: CASPRTYNEQFF.

This clone was found once. The J gene is TRBJ2-3, the V gene TRBV28, with D perhaps TRBD2 (6 bases). From germline, CDR1 is MDHEN and CDR2 SYDVKM. V shed 2 bases and J shed 0 bases, with 9 bases lying between them. The CDR3 extends over 15 amino acids. The CDR3 protein is CASSLGDFSTDTQYF. CDR3 sequence (DNA): TGTGCCAGCAGTTTAGGGGACTTCAGCACAGATACGCAGTATTTT.

DNA of the CDR3: TGTGCCAGCAGCCAAGACCCGGGGACTAGCACAGATACGCAGTATTTT. Translated, it gives CASSQDPGTSTDTQYF. The rearrangement joins TRBV3-1 (or the pseudogene TRBV3-2) to TRBJ2-3; the D gene is possibly TRBD2 (6 bases). Between the trimmed V and J ends, which lost 0 bases and 0 bases, there was a span of 10 bases. The V gene's germline CDR1 is LGHDT and CDR2 YNNKEL (reference sequence). The CDR3 contains 16 residues.

The rearrangement joins TRBV7-2 to TRBJ2-3, with D maybe TRBD2 (6 bases). Deletions cut 2 bases from V and 2 bases from J, with 8 bases between. The length of the CDR3 is 14 residues. Germline V CDR1 and CDR2: SGHTA, FQGNSA. Here the CDR3 DNA reads TGTGCCAGCAGCTTACGGGGGACCACAGATACGCAGTATTTT. Protein sequence: CASSLRGTTDTQYF.

The chain couples TRBV19 to TRBJ1-3; TRBD1 matches at 7 bases. CDR3 length: 16 residues. Unmatched junction bases numbered 3, after V lost 1 base and J lost 0 bases. The germline V gene encodes CDR1 LNHDA and CDR2 SQIVND (reference sequence). The CDR3 DNA follows: TGTGCCAGTAGTATAGGGGGACAGCTCTCTGGAAACACCATATATTTT. Translation: CASSIGGQLSGNTIYF. The full variable domain, its missing parts supplied by reference TRBV19 and TRBJ1-3, is DGGITQSPKYLFRKEGQNVTLSCEQNLNHDAMYWYRQDPGQGLRLIYYSQIVNDFQKGDIAEGYSVSREKKESFPLTVTSAQKNPTAFYLCASSIGGQLSGNTIYFGEGSWLTVV.

This chain joins TRBV5-1 and TRBJ2-7; D is undetermined. CDR1 is SGHRS, CDR2 YFSETQ, per germline. The CDR3 length is 13 residues. Trimming removed 4 bases from V and 2 bases from J, with 10 bases in between. The CDR3 bases are TGCGCCAGCAGCCGAGGCGGAGCCTACGAGCAGTACTTC. Its protein is CASSRGGAYEQYF.

The V and J genes are TRBV7-2 and TRBJ2-1, with 8 bases matching TRBD2. Germline V lookup: CDR1 SGHTA, CDR2 FQGNSA. This CDR3 is 15 amino acids long. With 7 bases clipped from V and 8 bases from J, the junction kept 13 bases outside the gene matches. The CDR3 nucleotides are TGTGCCAGCAACTATGGGGCTAGCGGGTTTGATGAGCAGTTCTTC. As protein: CASNYGASGFDEQFF.

CDR3 residues: CASRLASGGAIDEQFF. CDR3 in DNA: TGTGCCAGCAGGCTCGCTAGCGGGGGGGCCATCGATGAGCAGTTCTTC. The J gene is TRBJ2-1, the V gene TRBV2, with TRBD2 identical over 12 bases. Germline CDR1 and CDR2: SNHLY and FYNNEI. The CDR3 covers 16 residues. V dropped 6 bases and J dropped 8; count of bases not matched to a gene: 11.

The chain carries TRBV28 and TRBJ1-4; D is possibly TRBD1 (6 bases). CDR1 and CDR2 (germline): MDHEN, SYDVKM. The CDR3 contains 14 residues. V was clipped by 6 bases and J by 1 base, with 9 bases between them. The CDR3 spells CASRGAGTNEKLFF. CDR3 DNA: TGTGCCAGCAGGGGGGCGGGAACTAATGAAAAACTGTTTTTT.

This clone has a single count. The chain is built from TRBV7-9 and TRBJ1-1; no clear D. Trimming stripped 2 bases from V and 7 bases from J, with 8 bases between. The CDR3 has 12 amino acids. The germline gives CDR1 SEHNR, CDR2 FQNEAQ (reference sequence). CDR3 sequence: CASSLIASEAFF. CDR3 DNA: TGTGCCAGCAGCTTAATCGCCAGTGAAGCTTTCTTT.

The CDR3 loop reads CASSFGLAGGKSYNEQFF. The CDR3, as DNA: TGTGCCAGCAGCTTCGGGCTAGCGGGGGGCAAGTCCTACAATGAGCAGTTCTTC. J is TRBJ2-1 and V is TRBV7-6; 11 nucleotides line up with TRBD2. CDR3 length: 18 residues. The V gene's germline CDR1 is SGHVS and CDR2 FNYEAQ. Trimming took 3 bases from V and 1 from J; bases not matched to a gene: 8.

V usage is TRBV5-1 and J usage is TRBJ2-1, with 10 bases that match TRBD1. The CDR3 is 15 residues long. V dropped 7 bases and J dropped 4; count of bases not matched to a gene: 8. The germline gives CDR1 SGHRS, CDR2 YFSETQ. As DNA, the CDR3 is TGCGCCAGCTCTTACCGGGACAGGGGTTACAATGAGCAGTTCTTC. This gives the protein CASSYRDRGYNEQFF.

The gene calls are TRBV5-4 and TRBJ2-7; the match to TRBD2 covers 7 bases. The CDR3 sequence is 11 residues long. Germline CDR1 SGHNT, CDR2 YYREEE (reference sequence). Unmatched junction bases numbered 0, after V lost 5 bases and J lost 4 bases. The DNA of the CDR3 is TGTGCCAGCAGGGGGGGGTACGAGCAGTACTTC. This codes for CASRGGYEQYF.

The J gene is TRBJ1-2, the V gene TRBV18; D ambiguous. The V gene lost 1 base and the J gene lost 8 bases, with 8 bases spanning the gap. The germline CDR1 and CDR2 sequences are KGHSH and LQKENI. The CDR3 is 12 amino acids. CDR3 residues: CASSPLTEGYTF. The CDR3 DNA reads as TGTGCCAGCTCACCACTAACAGAGGGCTACACCTTC.

The rearrangement links TRBV9 to TRBJ2-1; D gene uncertain. The CDR3 has 14 amino acids. Trimming left V 3 bases short and J 7 bases short, with 14 bases between. Germline V CDR1 and CDR2: SGDLS, YYNGEE. The CDR3 sequence: CASSGVPAGNEQFF. CDR3 sequence (DNA): TGTGCCAGCAGCGGAGTCCCGGCAGGAAATGAGCAGTTCTTC.